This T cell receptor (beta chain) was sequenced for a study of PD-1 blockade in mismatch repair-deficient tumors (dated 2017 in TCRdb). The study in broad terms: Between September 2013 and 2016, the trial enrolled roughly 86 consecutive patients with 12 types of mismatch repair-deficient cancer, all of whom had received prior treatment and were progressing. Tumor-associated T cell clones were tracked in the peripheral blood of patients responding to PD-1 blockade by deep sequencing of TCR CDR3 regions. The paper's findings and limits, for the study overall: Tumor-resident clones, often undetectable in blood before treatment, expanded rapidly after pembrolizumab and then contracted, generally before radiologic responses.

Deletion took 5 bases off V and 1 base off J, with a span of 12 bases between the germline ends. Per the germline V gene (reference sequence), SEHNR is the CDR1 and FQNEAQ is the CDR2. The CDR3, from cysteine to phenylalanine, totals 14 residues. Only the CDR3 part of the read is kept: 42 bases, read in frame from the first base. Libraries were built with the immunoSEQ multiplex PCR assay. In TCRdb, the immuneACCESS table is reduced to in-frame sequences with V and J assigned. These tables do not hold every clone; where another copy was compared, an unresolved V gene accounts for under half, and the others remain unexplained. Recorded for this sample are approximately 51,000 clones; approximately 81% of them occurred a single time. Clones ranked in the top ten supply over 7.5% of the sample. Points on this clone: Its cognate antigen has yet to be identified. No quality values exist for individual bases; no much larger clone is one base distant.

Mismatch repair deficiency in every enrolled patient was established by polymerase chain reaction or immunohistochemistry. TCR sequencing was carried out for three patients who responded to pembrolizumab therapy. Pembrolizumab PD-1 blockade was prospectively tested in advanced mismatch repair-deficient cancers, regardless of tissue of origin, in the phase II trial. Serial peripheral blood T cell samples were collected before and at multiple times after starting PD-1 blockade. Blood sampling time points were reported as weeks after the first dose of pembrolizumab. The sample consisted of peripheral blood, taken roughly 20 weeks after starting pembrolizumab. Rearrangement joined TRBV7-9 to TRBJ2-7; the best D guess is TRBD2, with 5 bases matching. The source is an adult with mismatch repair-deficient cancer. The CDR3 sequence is CASSQRGLSYEQYF. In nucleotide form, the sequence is TGTGCCAGCAGCCAACGCGGACTGTCCTACGAGCAGTACTTC.